A selection of T cell receptor beta chains follows, all from one sample in a study of T cell repertoires in cytomegalovirus infection. From the reads, TCRdb called clonotypes with MiXCR, one entry per CDR3 protein. The table records a few hundred thousand distinct CDR3 sequences, around a quarter of them present only once. Sequencing was carried out using PBMCs. The receptors here all came from a human donor in good health (CMV status not recorded). Some clones in this sample may be carry-over from other donors' samples. The CDR3 runs from the conserved cysteine through the conserved F or W. D genes are given only for firm matches. Clone size is given for some rows only: seen once, a few or many times, or a class if the clone is expanded.

-	many	TRBV6-2/TRBV6-3	TRBJ1-5	CASSYGDTVQPQHF	TGTGCCAGCAGTTACGGTGACACAGTTCAGCCCCAGCATTTT
-	many	TRBV7-9	TRBJ2-1	CASSLVVGRSNEQFF	TGTGCCAGCAGCTTAGTTGTCGGAAGATCTAATGAGCAGTTCTTC
TRBD2	-	TRBV11-3	TRBJ2-1	CASSEWAAGAYNEQFF	TGTGCCAGCAGCGAATGGGCAGCGGGAGCCTACAATGAGCAGTTCTTC
TRBD2	-	TRBV12-3/TRBV12-4	TRBJ2-3	CASSFLAELTDTQYF	TGTGCCAGCAGCTTTCTAGCGGAGCTCACAGATACGCAGTATTTT
-	few	TRBV10-3	TRBJ2-1	CAISEAHNEQFF	TGTGCCATCAGTGAGGCCCACAATGAGCAGTTCTTC
TRBD1	-	TRBV11-1	TRBJ1-1	CASSLATPGQGGTEAFF	TGTGCCAGCAGCTTAGCGACACCGGGACAGGGGGGCACTGAAGCTTTCTTT
TRBD1	few	TRBV20-1	TRBJ2-2	CNGQGPTGELFF	TGCAACGGACAGGGACCCACCGGGGAGCTGTTTTTT
-	few	TRBV12-3/TRBV12-4	TRBJ1-2	CASSLGEGYTF	TGTGCCAGCAGTTTAGGGGAAGGCTACACCTTC
-	-	TRBV4-1	TRBJ1-5	CASSFNHQGEPQHF	TGCGCCAGCAGCTTTAACCACCAGGGAGAGCCCCAGCATTTT
-	-	TRBV7-8	TRBJ1-1	CASSFYAGTDTEAFF	TGTGCCAGCAGCTTTTACGCCGGGACGGACACTGAAGCTTTCTTT
TRBD2	many	TRBV7-2	TRBJ2-3	CASSLVLAVDTQYF	TGTGCCAGCAGCTTAGTCCTAGCGGTAGATACGCAGTATTTT
-	few	TRBV4-2	TRBJ2-2	CASSAHLALGTGELFF	TGTGCCAGCAGCGCCCATCTAGCGCTGGGGACCGGGGAGCTGTTTTTT
TRBD2	-	TRBV20-1	TRBJ2-3	CSTPGLVQDTQYF	TGCAGTACGCCGGGACTAGTCCAAGATACGCAGTATTTT
-	-	TRBV4-1	TRBJ1-3	CASSPWDPLFSGNTIYF	TGCGCCAGCAGCCCTTGGGACCCTCTCTTCTCTGGAAACACCATATATTTT
-	-	TRBV6-1	TRBJ1-5	CASSGIGINQPQHF	TGTGCCAGCAGTGGCATCGGGATCAATCAGCCCCAGCATTTT
-	many	TRBV7-9	TRBJ1-1	CASSPRGSMNTEAFF	TGTGCCAGCAGCCCTCGAGGTAGTATGAACACTGAAGCTTTCTTT
TRBD2	-	TRBV19	TRBJ2-3	CASSTIAGGPGTDTQYF	TGTGCCAGTAGCACTATAGCGGGAGGGCCGGGGACAGATACGCAGTATTTT
TRBD2	-	TRBV7-9	TRBJ2-5	CASSLAGFVGTQYF	TGTGCCAGCAGCCTAGCGGGATTCGTCGGGACCCAGTACTTC
TRBD1	few	TRBV6-2/TRBV6-3	TRBJ2-4	CASSALQGERNIQYF	TGTGCCAGCAGCGCTCTCCAGGGGGAGCGAAACATTCAGTACTTC
-	few	TRBV14	TRBJ2-1	CASSQRGSGGSYNEQFF	TGTGCCAGCAGCCAACGGGGGTCAGGGGGTTCGTACAATGAGCAGTTCTTC
-	-	TRBV10-3	TRBJ1-4	CAISESGATNEKLFF	TGTGCCATCAGTGAGTCGGGGGCGACTAATGAAAAACTGTTTTTT
-	-	TRBV12-3/TRBV12-4	TRBJ1-2	CASSWMGDGYTF	TGTGCCAGCAGTTGGATGGGGGATGGCTACACCTTC
-	few	TRBV5-4	TRBJ2-1	CASSRGRQDEQFF	TGTGCCAGCAGCCGGGGCCGGCAGGATGAGCAGTTCTTC
-	few	TRBV11-2	TRBJ1-2	CASSLENIFNYGYTF	TGTGCCAGCAGCTTAGAAAATATATTTAACTATGGCTACACCTTC
-	many	TRBV7-2	TRBJ2-5	CASSLGRDASWQETQYF	TGTGCCAGCAGCTTAGGTCGGGACGCGTCCTGGCAAGAGACCCAGTACTTC
-	-	TRBV20-1	TRBJ2-3	CSLGTSRPDTQYF	TGCAGCCTGGGGACTTCCCGCCCAGATACGCAGTATTTT
TRBD2	-	TRBV7-2	TRBJ2-1	CASSLRPGGGYNEQFF	TGTGCCAGCAGCTTGAGGCCGGGCGGGGGCTACAATGAGCAGTTCTTC
-	-	TRBV27	TRBJ2-7	CASRARRAEIYEQYF	TGTGCCAGCAGGGCTCGAAGGGCCGAGATCTACGAGCAGTACTTC
-	few	TRBV27	TRBJ1-5	CASRALGAADQPQHF	TGTGCCAGCAGGGCCCTGGGGGCGGCGGATCAGCCCCAGCATTTT
-	few	TRBV7-3	TRBJ2-7	CASSPGGGYYEQYF	TGTGCCAGCAGCCCAGGTGGGGGGTACTACGAGCAGTACTTC
-	few	TRBV29-1	TRBJ2-7	CSVVPGTYEQYF	TGCAGCGTTGTTCCGGGTACCTACGAGCAGTACTTC
-	few	TRBV28	TRBJ1-5	CASTGTLNQPQHF	TGTGCCAGTACCGGGACACTAAATCAGCCCCAGCATTTT
TRBD1	few	TRBV7-9	TRBJ2-3	CASSSLQGLSSTDTQYF	TGTGCCAGCAGCTCTTTACAGGGGCTCTCTAGCACAGATACGCAGTATTTT
TRBD2	few	TRBV28	TRBJ2-5	CASSLPLSLEREAQETQYF	TGTGCCAGCAGTTTACCCCTCTCCTTGGAGCGGGAGGCCCAAGAGACCCAGTACTTC
-	-	TRBV11-1	TRBJ2-2	CASSLLGSGTGELFF	TGTGCCAGCAGCTTACTAGGTTCAGGCACCGGGGAGCTGTTTTTT
-	few	TRBV11-2	TRBJ2-5	CASSATRSETQYF	TGTGCCAGCAGCGCGACTAGATCCGAGACCCAGTACTTC
-	few	TRBV11-3	TRBJ2-4	CASSLRFKDEAKNIQYF	TGTGCCAGCAGCTTACGATTTAAGGATGAAGCCAAAAACATTCAGTACTTC
TRBD2	-	TRBV28	TRBJ2-1	CASKGLAGYNEQFF	TGTGCCAGCAAAGGACTAGCCGGCTACAATGAGCAGTTCTTC
-	many	TRBV7-2	TRBJ2-3	CASSWSLGQDTQYF	TGTGCCAGCAGCTGGTCACTAGGGCAAGATACGCAGTATTTT
-	-	TRBV7-8	TRBJ1-5	CASSLSALSLGSQPQHF	TGTGCCAGCAGCTTAAGTGCCCTTTCCTTAGGCTCTCAGCCCCAGCATTTT
TRBD2	-	TRBV27	TRBJ2-5	CASRGTSGIFEETQYF	TGTGCCAGCAGGGGGACTAGCGGGATTTTCGAAGAGACCCAGTACTTC
-	many	TRBV7-2	TRBJ2-7	CASSLERSYEQYF	TGTGCCAGCAGCTTAGAGAGGTCCTACGAGCAGTACTTC